Described below is a single TCR beta chain sequence and its context. This entry is derived from a study of blood T cell repertoires in COVID-19. Study-wide background: PBMCs, B-cell-depleted T cells, or T cells provided the cDNA or gDNA that made up the material.

V lost 2 bases, J lost 4 bases, and 12 bases lay in between. The CDR3 runs 15 residues. The germline V gene has CDR1 SEHNR and CDR2 FQNEAQ (reference sequence). Original processing notes: Amplification of reference gene primers provided the estimated nucleated cell counts. Clones were sequenced by immunoSEQ multiplex PCR, and TCRdb holds only the in-frame ones, with some missing. The V and J calls and clone size come from that table; D and trimming were worked out from the DNA. Of tens of thousands of clones in the sample, around 90% were seen once. This sequence originates from a man aged 50 or older with acute or convalescent COVID-19. The chain links TRBV7-9 to TRBJ2-1, with a weak D call TRBD1 (6 bases). Sample: peripheral blood. The CDR3 region is CASSLSGAYYNEQFF. CDR3 nucleotide sequence: TGTGCCAGCAGCTTATCAGGGGCTTATTACAATGAGCAGTTCTTC.